The rows below give T cell receptor beta chains drawn from one sample of a study of T cell responses to AZD1222 COVID-19 vaccine. The method was immunoSEQ multiplex PCR; TCRdb's version includes in-frame clones alone and lacks a portion of them. The table lists roughly 35,000 clones, approximately 80% of them singletons. Specimen: peripheral blood, collected 28 days after the second AZD1222 dose. Source of these receptors: an adult who received the AZD1222 COVID-19 vaccine. Both conserved end residues are part of each CDR3. D genes are given only for firm matches. Expanded clones get a size class; other rows say once, few or many, or leave the size out.

J gene	clone size	D gene	V gene	CDR3 protein	CDR3 DNA
TRBJ2-3	few	-	TRBV12-3/TRBV12-4	CASSGGPVSTQYF	TGTGCCAGCAGCGGGGGCCCGGTGAGTACGCAGTATTTT
TRBJ2-1	-	-	TRBV6-5	CASRGTGTTFAFF	TGTGCCAGCAGGGGGACTGGCACTACTTTTGCGTTCTTC
TRBJ2-3	-	-	TRBV4-2	CASSHSRDTQYF	TGTGCCAGCAGCCACAGCAGGGATACGCAGTATTTT
TRBJ1-1	once	-	TRBV4-2	CASSQDPVLNTEAFF	TGTGCCAGCAGCCAAGATCCCGTCCTGAACACTGAAGCTTTCTTT
TRBJ2-2	-	-	TRBV6-4	CASSLYLETGELFF	TGTGCCAGCAGTCTCTACCTAGAGACCGGGGAGCTGTTTTTT
TRBJ2-5	-	-	TRBV28	CASSSRGVTQYF	TGTGCCAGCAGTTCCCGCGGGGTGACCCAGTACTTC
TRBJ1-2	-	TRBD1	TRBV18	CASSTRTGVSYGYTF	TGTGCCAGCTCAACTAGGACAGGGGTGAGCTATGGCTACACCTTC
TRBJ2-2	few	-	TRBV6-2/TRBV6-3	CASSYSWGPGELFF	TGTGCCAGCAGTTACTCATGGGGGCCCGGGGAGCTGTTTTTT
TRBJ2-3	-	TRBD1	TRBV4-3	CASSQRRTGLDTQYF	TGCGCCAGCAGCCAGAGAAGGACAGGGTTAGATACGCAGTATTTT
TRBJ1-2	-	TRBD1	TRBV2	CASRGWDRGYGYTF	TGTGCCAGCAGGGGTTGGGACAGGGGATATGGCTACACCTTC
TRBJ1-2	-	TRBD1	TRBV5-4	CASSPRQGRAFYGYTF	TGTGCCAGCAGCCCTAGACAGGGGCGCGCGTTCTATGGCTACACCTTC